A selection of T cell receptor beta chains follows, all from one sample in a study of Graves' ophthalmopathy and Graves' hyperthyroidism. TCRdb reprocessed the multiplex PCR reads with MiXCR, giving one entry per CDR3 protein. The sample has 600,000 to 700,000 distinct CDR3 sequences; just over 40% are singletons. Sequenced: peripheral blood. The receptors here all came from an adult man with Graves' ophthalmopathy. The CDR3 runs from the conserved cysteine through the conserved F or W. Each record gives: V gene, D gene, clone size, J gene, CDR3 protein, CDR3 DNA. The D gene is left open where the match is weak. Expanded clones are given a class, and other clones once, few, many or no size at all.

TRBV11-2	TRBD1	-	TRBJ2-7	CASSTPGQPYEQYF	TGTGCCAGCAGCACACCGGGACAGCCATACGAGCAGTACTTC
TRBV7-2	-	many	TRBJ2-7	CASSISYEQYF	TGTGCCAGCAGCATCTCCTACGAGCAGTACTTC
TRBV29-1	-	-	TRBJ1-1	CSVRIRDKNTEAFF	TGCAGCGTCCGGATCAGGGATAAGAACACTGAAGCTTTCTTT
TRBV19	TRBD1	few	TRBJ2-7	CAWSGPGQGYEQYF	TGTGCCTGGAGTGGCCCGGGACAGGGCTACGAGCAGTACTTC
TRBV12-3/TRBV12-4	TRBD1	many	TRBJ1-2	CASRTTGGLYTF	TGTGCCAGCAGGACGACAGGGGGTCTCTACACCTTC
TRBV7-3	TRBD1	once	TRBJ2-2	CASSQVLPGTGLLTGELFF	TGTGCCAGCAGCCAAGTGTTGCCCGGGACAGGGCTTCTCACCGGGGAGCTGTTTTTT
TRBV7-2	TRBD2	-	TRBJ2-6	CASSRGASGGANVLTF	TGTGCCAGCTCCCGTGGGGCTAGCGGGGGGGCCAACGTCCTGACTTTC
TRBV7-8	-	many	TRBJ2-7	CASSLSSASSYEQYF	TGTGCCAGCAGCCTATCTAGCGCCTCCTCCTACGAGCAGTACTTC
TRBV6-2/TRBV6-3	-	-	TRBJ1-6	CASSYSVGGTAPLHF	TGTGCCAGCAGTTACAGTGTCGGGGGTACAGCACCCCTCCACTTT
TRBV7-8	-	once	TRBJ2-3	CASSFLGPYTDTQYF	TGTGCCAGCAGCTTCCTCGGGCCGTACACAGATACGCAGTATTTT
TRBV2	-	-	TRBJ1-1	CASSGRDNNEQFF	TGTGCCAGCAGTGGGCGGGACAACAATGAGCAGTTCTTT
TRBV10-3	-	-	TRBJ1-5	CAISESRATESNQPQHF	TGTGCCATCAGTGAGTCGAGGGCTACGGAGAGCAATCAGCCCCAGCATTTT
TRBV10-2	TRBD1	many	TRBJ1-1	CASSESTGGTEAFF	TGCGCCAGCAGTGAGTCAACAGGGGGAACTGAAGCTTTCTTT
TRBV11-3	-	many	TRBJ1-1	CASSHYRVNTEAFF	TGTGCCAGCAGCCACTACAGAGTGAACACTGAAGCTTTCTTT
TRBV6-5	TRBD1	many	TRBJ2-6	CATGQARSGANVLTF	TGTGCCACAGGACAGGCACGCTCTGGGGCCAACGTCCTGACTTTC
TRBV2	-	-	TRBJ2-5	CASSTAGGGETQYF	TGTGCCAGCAGTACGGCCGGGGGCGGAGAGACCCAGTACTTC
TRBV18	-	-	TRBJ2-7	CASSPTPYEQYF	TGTGCCAGCTCACCCACACCCTACGAGCAGTACTTC
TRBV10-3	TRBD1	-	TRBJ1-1	CAISAEGATEAFF	TGTGCCATCAGTGCGGAGGGGGCCACTGAAGCTTTCTTT
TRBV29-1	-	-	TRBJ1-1	CSSGWGNTEAFF	TGCAGCTCCGGGTGGGGGAACACTGAAGCTTTCTTT
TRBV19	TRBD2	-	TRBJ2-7	CASSISLAGGRSRGGEQYF	TGTGCCAGTAGTATCTCACTAGCGGGAGGCCGTAGCAGGGGTGGCGAGCAGTACTTC
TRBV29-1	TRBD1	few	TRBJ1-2	CSVGQGTYGYTF	TGCAGCGTTGGACAGGGAACCTATGGCTACACCTTC
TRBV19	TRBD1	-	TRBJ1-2	CASSPQTGLTNYGYTF	TGTGCCAGTAGTCCTCAGACAGGGCTGACTAACTATGGCTACACCTTC
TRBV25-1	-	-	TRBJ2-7	CASSGGVDWQYF	TGTGCCAGCAGTGGAGGCGTAGATTGGCAGTACTTC
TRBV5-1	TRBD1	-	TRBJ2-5	CASSPLTGGQETQYF	TGCGCCAGCAGCCCTTTGACAGGGGGGCAAGAGACCCAGTACTTC
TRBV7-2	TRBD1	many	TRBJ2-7	CASSPGGQLYEQYF	TGTGCCAGCAGCCCAGGGGGTCAGTTATACGAGCAGTACTTC
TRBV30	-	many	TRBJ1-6	CAWTMMSSPLHF	TGTGCCTGGACGATGATGAGTTCACCCCTCCACTTT
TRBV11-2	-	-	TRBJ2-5	CASSKGRVEETQYF	TGTGCCAGCAGCAAGGGCAGGGTTGAAGAGACCCAGTACTTC
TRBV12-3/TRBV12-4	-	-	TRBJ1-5	CASSFLGERQPQHF	TGTGCCAGCAGTTTCCTCGGGGAGCGCCAGCCCCAGCATTTT
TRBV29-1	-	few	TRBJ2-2	CSARGVNTGELFF	TGCAGTGCGAGGGGAGTAAACACCGGGGAGCTGTTTTTT
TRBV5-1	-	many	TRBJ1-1	CASSFRVGTEAFF	TGCGCCAGCAGCTTCAGGGTCGGCACTGAAGCTTTCTTT
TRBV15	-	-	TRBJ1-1	CATSRMGTEAFF	TGTGCCACCAGCCGAATGGGCACTGAAGCTTTCTTT
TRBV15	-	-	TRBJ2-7	CATSRGVGTYEQYF	TGTGCCACCAGCAGGGGGGTCGGGACTTACGAGCAGTACTTC
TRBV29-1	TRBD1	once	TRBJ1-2	CSSGQDYGYTF	TGCAGCTCGGGACAGGACTATGGCTACACCTTC
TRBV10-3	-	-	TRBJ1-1	CAISMTGAMNTEAFF	TGTGCCATCAGCATGACAGGAGCTATGAACACTGAAGCTTTCTTT
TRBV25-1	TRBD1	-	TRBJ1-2	CASSRPGTGYGYTF	TGTGCCAGCAGCAGACCCGGGACAGGCTATGGCTACACCTTC
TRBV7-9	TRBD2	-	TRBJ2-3	CASSSGLAGGGDTQYF	TGTGCCAGCAGCTCGGGACTAGCGGGGGGAGGAGATACGCAGTATTTT
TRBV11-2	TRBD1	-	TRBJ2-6	CASSLLFGTGVSGANVLTF	TGTGCCAGCAGCTTACTGTTTGGGACAGGGGTATCTGGGGCCAACGTCCTGACTTTC
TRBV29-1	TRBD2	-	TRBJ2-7	CSRRERSYEQYF	TGCAGCAGGCGGGAGAGGTCCTACGAGCAGTACTTC
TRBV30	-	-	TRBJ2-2	CAWSSFPRRELFF	TGTGCCTGGAGTTCCTTCCCCCGAAGGGAGCTGTTTTTT
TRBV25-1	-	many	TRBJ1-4	CASRPNGGMNEKLFF	TGTGCCAGCAGGCCGAATGGGGGGATGAATGAAAAACTGTTTTTT
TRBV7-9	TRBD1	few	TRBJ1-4	CASSLRGQGEKLFF	TGTGCCAGCAGCTTGAGAGGACAGGGTGAAAAACTGTTTTTT
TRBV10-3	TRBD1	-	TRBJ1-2	CAISRSQGIYGYTF	TGTGCCATCAGCAGGTCACAGGGGATCTATGGCTACACCTTC
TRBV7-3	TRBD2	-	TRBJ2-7	CASSPGGGGYEQYF	TGCGCCAGCAGCCCTGGCGGGGGTGGGTACGAGCAGTACTTC
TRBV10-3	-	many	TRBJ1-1	CAISLGGGTEAFF	TGTGCCATCAGTCTGGGGGGCGGAACTGAAGCTTTCTTT
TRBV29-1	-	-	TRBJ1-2	CSVETDSNYGYTF	TGCAGCGTTGAAACGGATTCTAACTATGGCTACACCTTC